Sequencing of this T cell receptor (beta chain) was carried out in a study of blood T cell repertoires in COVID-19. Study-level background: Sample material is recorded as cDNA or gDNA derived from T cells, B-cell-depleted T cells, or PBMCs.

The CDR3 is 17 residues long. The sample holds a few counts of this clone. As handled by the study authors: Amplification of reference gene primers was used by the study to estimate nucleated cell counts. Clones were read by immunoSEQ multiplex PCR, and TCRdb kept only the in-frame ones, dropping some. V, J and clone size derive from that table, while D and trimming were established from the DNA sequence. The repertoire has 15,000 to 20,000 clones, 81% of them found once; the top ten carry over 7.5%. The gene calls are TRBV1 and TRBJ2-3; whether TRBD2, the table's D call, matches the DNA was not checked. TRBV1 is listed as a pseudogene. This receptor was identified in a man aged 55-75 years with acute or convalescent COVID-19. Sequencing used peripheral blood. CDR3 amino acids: CTSSQGGTDLPRGTQYF. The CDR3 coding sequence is TGCACCAGCAGCCAAGGCGGGACTGACCTCCCACGAGGTACGCAGTATTTT.